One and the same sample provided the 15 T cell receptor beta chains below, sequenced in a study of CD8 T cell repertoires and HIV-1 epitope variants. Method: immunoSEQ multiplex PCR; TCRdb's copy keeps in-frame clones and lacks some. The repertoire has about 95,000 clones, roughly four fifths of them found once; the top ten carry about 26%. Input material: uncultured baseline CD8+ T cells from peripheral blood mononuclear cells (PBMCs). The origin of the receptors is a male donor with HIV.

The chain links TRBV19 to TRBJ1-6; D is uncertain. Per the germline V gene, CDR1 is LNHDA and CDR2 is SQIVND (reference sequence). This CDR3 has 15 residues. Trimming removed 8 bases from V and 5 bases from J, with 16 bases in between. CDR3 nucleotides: TGTGCCAGTCCACCGACTGGGTTAGATAATTCACCCCTCCACTTT. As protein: CASPPTGLDNSPLHF. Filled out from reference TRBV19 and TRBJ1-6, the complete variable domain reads DGGITQSPKYLFRKEGQNVTLSCEQNLNHDAMYWYRQDPGQGLRLIYYSQIVNDFQKGDIAEGYSVSREKKESFPLTVTSAQKNPTAFYLCASPPTGLDNSPLHFGNGTRLTVT.

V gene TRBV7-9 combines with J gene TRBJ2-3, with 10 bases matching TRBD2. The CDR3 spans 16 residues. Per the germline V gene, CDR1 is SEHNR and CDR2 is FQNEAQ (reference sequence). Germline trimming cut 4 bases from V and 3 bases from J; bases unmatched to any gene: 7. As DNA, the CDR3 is TGTGCCAGCAGCTCGAGACTAGCGGGTGGTACAGATACGCAGTATTTT. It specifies CASSSRLAGGTDTQYF.

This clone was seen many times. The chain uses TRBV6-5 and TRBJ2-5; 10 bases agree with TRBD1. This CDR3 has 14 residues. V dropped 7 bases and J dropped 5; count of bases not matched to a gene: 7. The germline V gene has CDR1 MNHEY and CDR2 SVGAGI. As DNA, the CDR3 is TGTGCCAGCACCGGGACAGGGGCATGGGAGACCCAGTACTTC. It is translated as CASTGTGAWETQYF.

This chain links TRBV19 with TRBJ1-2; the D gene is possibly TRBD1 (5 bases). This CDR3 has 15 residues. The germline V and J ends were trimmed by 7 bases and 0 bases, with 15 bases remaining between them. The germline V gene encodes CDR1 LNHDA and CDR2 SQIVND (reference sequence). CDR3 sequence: CASNPGNRANYGYTF. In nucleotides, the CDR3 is TGTGCCAGTAACCCAGGGAACCGAGCTAACTATGGCTACACCTTC.

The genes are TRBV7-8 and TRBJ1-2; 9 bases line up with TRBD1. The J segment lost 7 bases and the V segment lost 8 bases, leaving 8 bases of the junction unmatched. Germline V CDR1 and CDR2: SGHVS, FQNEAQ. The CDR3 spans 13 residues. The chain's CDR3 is CASGVRQGGGYTF. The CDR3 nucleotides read TGTGCCAGCGGCGTCCGACAGGGGGGTGGCTACACCTTC. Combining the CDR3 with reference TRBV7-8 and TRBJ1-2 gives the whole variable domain GAGVSQSPRYKVAKRGQDVALRCDPISGHVSLFWYQQALGQGPEFLTYFQNEAQLDKSGLPSDRFFAERPEGSVSTLKIQRTQQEDSAVYLCASGVRQGGGYTFGSGTRLTVV.

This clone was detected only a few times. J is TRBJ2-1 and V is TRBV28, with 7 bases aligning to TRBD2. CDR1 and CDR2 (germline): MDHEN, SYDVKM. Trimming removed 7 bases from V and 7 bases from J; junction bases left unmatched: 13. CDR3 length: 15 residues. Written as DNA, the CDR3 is TGTGCCAGCAACCTACCCTCGGATAGCGGGAATGAGCAGTTCTTC. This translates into CASNLPSDSGNEQFF.

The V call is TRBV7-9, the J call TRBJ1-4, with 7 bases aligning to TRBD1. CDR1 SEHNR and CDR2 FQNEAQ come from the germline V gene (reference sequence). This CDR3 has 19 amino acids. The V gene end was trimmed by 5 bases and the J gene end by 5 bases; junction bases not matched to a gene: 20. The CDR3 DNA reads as TGTGCCAGCAGCGTACCCAGGGGGACCACCCCCGGCGGCAATGAAAAACTGTTTTTT. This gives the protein CASSVPRGTTPGGNEKLFF.

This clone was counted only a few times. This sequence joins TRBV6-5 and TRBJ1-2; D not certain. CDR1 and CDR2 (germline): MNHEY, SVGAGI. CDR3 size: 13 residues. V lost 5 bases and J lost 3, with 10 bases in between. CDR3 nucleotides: TGTGCCAGCAGTCTGGGCGGACACTATGGCTACACCTTC. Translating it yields CASSLGGHYGYTF.

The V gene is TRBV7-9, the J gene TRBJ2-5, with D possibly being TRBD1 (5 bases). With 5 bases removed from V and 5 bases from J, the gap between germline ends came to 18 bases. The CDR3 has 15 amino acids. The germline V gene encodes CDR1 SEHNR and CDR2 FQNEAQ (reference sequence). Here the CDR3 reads CASSLLGAVQETQYF. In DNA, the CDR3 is TGTGCCAGCAGCCTATTAGGGGCTGTGCAGGAGACCCAGTACTTC.

The CDR3 nucleotides read TGTGCCAGCAGTTTACCCGCGACAGGGGGTAATTCACCCCTCCACTTT. Protein: CASSLPATGGNSPLHF. The V gene is TRBV28, the J gene TRBJ1-6; 9 nucleotides line up with TRBD1. This CDR3 is 16 amino acids long. Germline CDR1 is MDHEN and CDR2 is SYDVKM. The J segment lost 6 bases and the V segment lost 2 bases, leaving 5 bases of the junction unmatched.

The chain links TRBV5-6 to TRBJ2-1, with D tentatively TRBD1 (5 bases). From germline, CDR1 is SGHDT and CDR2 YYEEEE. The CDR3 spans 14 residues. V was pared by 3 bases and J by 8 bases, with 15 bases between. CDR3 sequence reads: CASSSASRVDEQFF. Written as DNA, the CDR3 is TGTGCCAGCAGCTCTGCGTCCAGGGTTGATGAGCAGTTCTTC.

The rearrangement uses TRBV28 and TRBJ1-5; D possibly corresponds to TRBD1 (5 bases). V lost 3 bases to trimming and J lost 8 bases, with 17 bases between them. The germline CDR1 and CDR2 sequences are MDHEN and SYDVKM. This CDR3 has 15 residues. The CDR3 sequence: CASSFTSGRVEPQHF. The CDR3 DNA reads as TGTGCCAGCAGTTTTACATCGGGCAGGGTCGAGCCCCAGCATTTT.

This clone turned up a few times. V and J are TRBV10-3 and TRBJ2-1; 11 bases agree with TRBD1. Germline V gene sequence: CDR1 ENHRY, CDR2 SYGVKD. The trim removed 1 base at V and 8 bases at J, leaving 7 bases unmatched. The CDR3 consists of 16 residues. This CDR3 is CAISEFPDRGPDEQFF. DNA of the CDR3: TGTGCCATCAGTGAGTTTCCGGACAGGGGGCCAGATGAGCAGTTCTTC.

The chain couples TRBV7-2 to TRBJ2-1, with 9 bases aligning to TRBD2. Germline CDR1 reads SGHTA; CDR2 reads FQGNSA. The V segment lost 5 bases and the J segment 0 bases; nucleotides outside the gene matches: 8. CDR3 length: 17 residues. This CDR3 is CASSRTSGRSSYNEQFF. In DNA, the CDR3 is TGTGCCAGCAGCCGAACTAGCGGGCGAAGCTCCTACAATGAGCAGTTCTTC.

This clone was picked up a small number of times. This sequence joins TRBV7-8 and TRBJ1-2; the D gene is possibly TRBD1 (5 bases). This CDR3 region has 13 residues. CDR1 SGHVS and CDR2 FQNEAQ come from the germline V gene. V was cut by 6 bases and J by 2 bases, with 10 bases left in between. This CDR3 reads CASSDAGNYGYTF. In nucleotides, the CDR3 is TGTGCCAGCAGTGATGCAGGGAACTATGGCTACACCTTC. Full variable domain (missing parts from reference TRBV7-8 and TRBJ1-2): GAGVSQSPRYKVAKRGQDVALRCDPISGHVSLFWYQQALGQGPEFLTYFQNEAQLDKSGLPSDRFFAERPEGSVSTLKIQRTQQEDSAVYLCASSDAGNYGYTFGSGTRLTVV.